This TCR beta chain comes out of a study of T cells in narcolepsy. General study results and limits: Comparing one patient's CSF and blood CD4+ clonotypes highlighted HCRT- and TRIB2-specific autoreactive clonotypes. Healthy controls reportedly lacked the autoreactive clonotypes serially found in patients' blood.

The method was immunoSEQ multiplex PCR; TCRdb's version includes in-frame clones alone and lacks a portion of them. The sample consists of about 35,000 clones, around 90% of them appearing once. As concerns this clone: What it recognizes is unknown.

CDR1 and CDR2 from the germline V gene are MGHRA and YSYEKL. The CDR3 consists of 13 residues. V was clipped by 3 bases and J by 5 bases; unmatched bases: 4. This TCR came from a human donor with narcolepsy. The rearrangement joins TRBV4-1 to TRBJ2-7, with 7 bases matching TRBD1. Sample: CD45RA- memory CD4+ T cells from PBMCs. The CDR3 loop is CASSQRQGDEQYF. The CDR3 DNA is TGCGCCAGCAGCCAGCGACAGGGCGACGAGCAGTACTTC.